This T cell receptor beta chain was found in a study of early T cells in non-severe SARS-CoV-2 infection. Notes on the study in general: VDJdb matching favored anti-spike CD8 responses, missing private and CD4 specificities.

With 6 bases removed from V and 3 bases from J, the gap between germline ends came to 15 bases. The CDR3 has 16 residues. Looked up from germline, CDR1 is LGHDT and CDR2 is YNNKEL (reference sequence). A few counts support this clonotype. The target antigen is unknown. A single record per CDR3 protein comes from TCRdb applying MiXCR to the 5' RACE reads. The sample lists tens of thousands of distinct CDR3 sequences; approximately 8.7% were seen once. This specimen was whole blood, taken at baseline. The gene calls are TRBV3-1 and TRBJ2-6; tentative D call: TRBD1 (6 bases). This clonotype was obtained from an adult who was a healthcare worker with PCR-confirmed SARS-CoV-2 infection or an uninfected control (not recorded which). The CDR3 coding sequence is TGTGCCAGCAGTGGGGGCGTCGATTTTGGGGCCAACGTCCTGACTTTC. This encodes CASSGGVDFGANVLTF.